The following is a T cell receptor (beta chain) sequence with its context. The data originate from a study of blood T cell repertoires in COVID-19. Sequenced by immunoSEQ multiplex PCR; TCRdb stores in-frame clones only, minus some. The sample lists around 60,000 clones; over 55% were seen once. Germline loops: CDR1 SGHTS, CDR2 YDEGEE. CDR3 size: 13 residues. Trimming cost V 2 bases and J 5 bases; bases outside gene matches: 1. The gene calls are TRBV5-8 and TRBJ1-1, with 9 bases aligning to TRBD1. Sequencing was done on a sample of peripheral blood. This TCR came from a woman in her seventies with COVID-19, enrolled during active disease. CDR3 coding DNA: TGTGCCAGCAGCTTTGGACAGGGGACTGAAGCTTTCTTT. Translation: CASSFGQGTEAFF.